This section outlines one TCR beta chain sequence together with its context. The sample originates from a study of somatic mutations in cytotoxic T cells in rheumatoid arthritis. TCRdb's copy holds only in-frame clones and misses some; the assay was immunoSEQ multiplex PCR. Among over 10,000 clones listed, more than 75% were seen once. The material sequenced was CD8+ T cells sorted from blood. The sequence was obtained from a man between 50 and 59 years old in good health.

DNA of the CDR3: TGTGCCAGCGGGTCAGGCCTCTCCTACAATGAGCAGTTCTTC. Amino acids: CASGSGLSYNEQFF. V gene TRBV7-8 combines with J gene TRBJ2-1; no clear D. V was shortened by 8 bases and J by 0 bases, with 11 bases between the two germline ends. The CDR3 extends over 14 amino acids. Germline values: CDR1 SGHVS, CDR2 FQNEAQ. The complete variable domain, with remaining parts taken from reference TRBV7-8 and TRBJ2-1, reads GAGVSQSPRYKVAKRGQDVALRCDPISGHVSLFWYQQALGQGPEFLTYFQNEAQLDKSGLPSDRFFAERPEGSVSTLKIQRTQQEDSAVYLCASGSGLSYNEQFFGPGTRLTVL.